Given below is one TCR beta chain in context. The CDR3 loop spans 15 amino acids. V was trimmed by 0 bases and J by 4 bases, leaving 10 bases between them. CDR1 MNHNS and CDR2 SASEGT come from the germline V gene. These data belong to a study of blood T cell repertoires in COVID-19. The assay was immunoSEQ multiplex PCR, and TCRdb's table has in-frame clones only and misses some. The sample shows fewer than 250,000 clones, roughly four fifths of them seen only once. This sequence originates from a woman aged 50 to 65 who had been exposed to COVID-19. The chain has TRBV6-1 and TRBJ1-5; D may be TRBD1 (5 bases). Sequencing input: PBMCs or T cells enriched from blood (not recorded which). The DNA for the CDR3 is TGTGCCAGCAGTGAAGCCCGACAGTCAAATCAGCCCCAGCATTTT. Amino acids: CASSEARQSNQPQHF.